The next 14 T cell receptor beta chains were all read from a single sample in a study of T cell repertoires in cytomegalovirus infection. Their antigen targets remain unknown. TCRdb passed the reads through MiXCR, listing each CDR3 protein once. The data hold around 360,000 distinct CDR3 sequences, with about a third observed a single time. The specimen comprised cultured PBMCs, sampled from culture after CMV antigen stimulation. These receptors all come from a human donor in good health (CMV status not recorded). Some clones in this sample may be carry-over from other donors' samples.

The chain is built from TRBV12-3 or TRBV12-4 and TRBJ1-1, with D possibly matching TRBD1 (6 bases). The V gene lost 5 bases and the J gene lost 6 bases, with 13 bases spanning the gap. This CDR3 is 13 amino acids long. The CDR3 spells CASSAHRDSEAFF. As DNA, the CDR3 is TGTGCCAGCAGTGCCCACAGGGATTCTGAAGCTTTCTTT.

V is TRBV20-1 and J is TRBJ1-2; D not certain. The CDR3 is 13 amino acids. Germline CDR1 DFQATT, CDR2 SNEGSKA (reference sequence). The V and J ends lost 6 bases and 8 bases respectively, with 19 bases between them. This CDR3 reads CSARPDTEEGYTF. CDR3 coding DNA: TGCAGTGCCCGCCCCGACACGGAAGAGGGCTACACCTTC.

This chain joins TRBV7-9 and TRBJ1-6; D remains ambiguous. The CDR3 contains 14 residues. Trimming shortened V by 4 bases and J by 9 bases, and 13 bases separated the two germline ends. CDR1 is SEHNR, CDR2 FQNEAQ, per germline (reference sequence). The CDR3 DNA sequence: TGTGCCAGCAGCTCCCCCGGACCTATTTCACCCCTCCACTTT. It codes for CASSSPGPISPLHF.

The rearrangement joins TRBV20-1 to TRBJ2-1; the match to TRBD2 covers 15 bases. The CDR3 has 14 amino acids. V shed 5 bases, J shed 9 bases, and the junction held 5 bases outside the gene matches. Germline V gives CDR1 DFQATT, CDR2 SNEGSKA (reference sequence). CDR3 residues: CSAGGLAGGFEQFF. Here the CDR3 DNA reads TGCAGTGCTGGGGGACTAGCGGGAGGTTTTGAGCAGTTCTTC.

Here the CDR3 reads CAWSPAESSATNEKLFF. DNA for the CDR3: TGTGCCTGGAGTCCCGCGGAAAGTTCCGCAACTAATGAAAAACTGTTTTTT. This rearrangement joins TRBV30 to TRBJ1-4, with no clear D. Germline assignment: CDR1 GTSNPN and CDR2 SVGIG (reference sequence). V was clipped by 2 bases and J by 0 bases, with 16 bases between them. This CDR3 has 17 amino acids.

This clonotype was detected a few times. The V gene is TRBV20-1, the J gene TRBJ2-5; D uncertain. The length of the CDR3 is 15 residues. V was clipped by 3 bases and J by 2 bases, with 16 bases between them. Germline V lookup: CDR1 DFQATT, CDR2 SNEGSKA (reference sequence). CDR3 coding DNA: TGCAGTGCTAGGGCCGCGGTCCCGGATCAAGAGACCCAGTACTTC. Translated, it gives CSARAAVPDQETQYF.

This clonotype was recorded at least ten times. V and J are TRBV7-2 and TRBJ1-5; D ambiguous. Germline loops: CDR1 SGHTA, CDR2 FQGNSA. The V gene lost 0 bases and the J gene lost 3 bases, with 3 bases spanning the gap. CDR3 length equals 13 residues. CDR3 nucleotides: TGTGCCAGCAGCTTAGCGTCCAATCAGCCCCAGCATTTT. Amino acid sequence: CASSLASNQPQHF.

The genes are TRBV12-3 or TRBV12-4 and TRBJ2-5; 13 bases line up with TRBD2. The CDR3 runs 15 residues. V dropped 6 bases and J dropped 4; count of bases not matched to a gene: 5. CDR3 residues: CASSQGLAGIETQYF. DNA for the CDR3: TGTGCCAGCAGCCAGGGACTAGCGGGAATAGAGACCCAGTACTTC.

A few counts support this clonotype. The chain carries TRBV5-1 and TRBJ2-1, with a possible D match to TRBD1 (5 bases). CDR3 size: 15 residues. V was pared by 4 bases and J by 4 bases, with 15 bases between. The germline CDR1 and CDR2 sequences are SGHRS and YFSETQ. The CDR3 sequence: CASSLDMNRYNEQFF. The DNA of the CDR3 is TGCGCCAGCAGCCTGGACATGAATCGTTACAATGAGCAGTTCTTC. Combining the CDR3 with reference TRBV5-1 and TRBJ2-1 gives the whole variable domain KAGVTQTPRYLIKTRGQQVTLSCSPISGHRSVSWYQQTPGQGLQFLFEYFSETQRNKGNFPGRFSGRQFSNSRSEMNVSTLELGDSALYLCASSLDMNRYNEQFFGPGTRLTVL.

This clonotype showed up just a few times. The chain recombines TRBV20-1 with TRBJ2-7, with D possibly matching TRBD1 (6 bases). The CDR3 covers 11 residues. The V gene lost 5 bases and the J gene lost 6 bases, with 11 bases spanning the gap. Germline V gives CDR1 DFQATT, CDR2 SNEGSKA (reference sequence). This chain's CDR3 is CSAGQFGEQYF. The CDR3 DNA follows: TGCAGTGCTGGACAGTTCGGCGAGCAGTACTTC.

This clonotype was observed once. The CDR3 DNA reads TGTGCCAGCATTCTAGGTATCAGCTCCTACAATGAGCAGTTCTTC. It codes for CASILGISSYNEQFF. The J gene is TRBJ2-1, the V gene TRBV6-2 or TRBV6-3; D unclear. V lost 7 bases, J lost 0 bases, and 13 bases lay in between. The CDR3 has 15 amino acids. In germline, CDR1 is MNHEY, CDR2 SVGEGT.

The V call is TRBV19, the J call TRBJ1-5; D remains ambiguous. CDR1 is LNHDA, CDR2 SQIVND, per germline (reference sequence). This CDR3 contains 12 residues. This CDR3 is CAAGRINQPQHF. CDR3 in DNA: TGTGCTGCTGGACGGATCAATCAGCCCCAGCATTTT. The full variable domain, in which reference TRBV19 and TRBJ1-5 provide the parts outside the CDR3, is DGGITQSPKYLFRKEGQNVTLSCEQNLNHDAMYWYRQDPGQGLRLIYYSQIVNDFQKGDIAEGYSVSREKKESFPLTVTSAQKNPTAFYLCAAGRINQPQHFGDGTRLSIL.

This clonotype was observed a few times. The V call is TRBV6-8, the J call TRBJ2-7, with 8 bases matching TRBD2. With V trimmed by 3 bases and J by 4 bases, 5 bases remained unmatched. CDR1 is MNHGY and CDR2 is SAAAGT in the germline V gene. The CDR3 extends over 14 amino acids. DNA of the CDR3: TGTGCCAGCAGTTATATAAGCGGGAGTTACGAGCAGTACTTC. Its translation is CASSYISGSYEQYF.

The sample holds many counts of this clonotype. The genes are TRBV7-2 and TRBJ1-2; 7 bases map to TRBD1. V was pared by 3 bases and J by 2 bases, with 9 bases of the junction left unmatched. The CDR3 is 16 amino acids. Germline V gene lookup returns CDR1 SGHTA and CDR2 FQGNSA. The CDR3 reads CASSFRDRPINYGYTF. The CDR3 DNA reads TGTGCCAGCAGCTTCCGGGACAGACCTATCAACTATGGCTACACCTTC.